The TCR beta chain under discussion was sequenced for a study of tumor and adjacent non-tumor tissue in lung cancer. The study, taken as a whole, reports: In normal lung, the top 100 clones were significantly more dominant than in tumor.

The library came from three nested PCR rounds adapted from ARM-PCR protocols. From the multiplex PCR reads, TCRdb called clonotypes with MiXCR, one entry per CDR3 protein. This table has about 110,000 distinct CDR3 sequences, 62% appearing once. On this clonotype itself: Its antigen is unidentified.

The germline CDR1 and CDR2 sequences are SGHRS and YFSETQ. This CDR3 spans 12 amino acids. Between the trimmed V and J ends, which lost 1 base and 5 bases, there was a span of 7 bases. No cell sorting was done before RNA was extracted from the tissue. This non-tumor lung sample came from over 3 cm beyond the tumor edge. This sequence originates from a man in his sixties with non-small cell lung cancer. The genes are TRBV5-1 and TRBJ2-7, with D uncertain. Input material: distant non-tumor lung tissue. The CDR3 coding sequence is TGCGCCAGCAGCTTGTTAGGGCACGAGCAGTACTTC. This gives the protein CASSLLGHEQYF.